This T cell receptor (beta chain) is drawn from a study of T cells after yellow fever vaccination. The CDR3 contains 18 residues. Trimming took off 3 bases at V and 6 bases at J, with 24 bases between the two ends. Germline CDR1 reads KGHDR; CDR2 reads SFDVKD. This clonotype was counted only a few times. TCRdb re-called the 5' RACE reads through MiXCR, storing one row per CDR3 protein. Of 150,000 to 200,000 distinct CDR3 sequences in the sample, 8% to 13% were seen once. The V gene is TRBV24-1, the J gene TRBJ2-3; maybe TRBD2 (5 bases). The receptor comes from a man aged 18-30 years who received the YFV17D yellow fever vaccine. Specimen: CD8+ T cells sorted from PBMCs, collected 15 days after the yellow fever booster vaccination. This CDR3 reads CATSDTTSGRGEVDTQYF. The CDR3 nucleotides read TGTGCCACCAGTGATACCACCTCCGGTCGGGGAGAGGTCGATACGCAGTATTTT.